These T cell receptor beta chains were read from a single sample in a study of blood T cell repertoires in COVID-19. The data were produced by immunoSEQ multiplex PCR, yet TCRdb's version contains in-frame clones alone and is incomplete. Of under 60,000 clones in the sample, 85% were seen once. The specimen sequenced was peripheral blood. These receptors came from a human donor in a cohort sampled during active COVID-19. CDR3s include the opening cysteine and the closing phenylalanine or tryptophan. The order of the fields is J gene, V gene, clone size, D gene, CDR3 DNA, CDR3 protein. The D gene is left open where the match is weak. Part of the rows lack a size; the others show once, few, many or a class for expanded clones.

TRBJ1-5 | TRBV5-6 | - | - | TGTGCCAGCAGCTTGGCGGGTTATAGCAATCAGCCCCAGCATTTT | CASSLAGYSNQPQHF
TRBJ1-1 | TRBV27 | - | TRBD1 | TGTGCCAGCAGCAAAGGGACAGGGGCTAGAGAAGCTTTCTTT | CASSKGTGAREAFF
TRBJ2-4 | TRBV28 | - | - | TGTGCCAGCAGGGAACCTTCCGGGTGGCCACAGTACTTC | CASREPSGWPQYF
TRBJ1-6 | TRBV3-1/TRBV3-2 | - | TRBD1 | TGTGCCAGCAGCTCACAGGGGGCAAGGTCACCCCTCCACTTT | CASSSQGARSPLHF
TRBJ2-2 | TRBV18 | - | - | TGTGCCAGCTCACCAAGGAGCGCCACGAGCACCGGGGAGCTGTTTTTT | CASSPRSATSTGELFF
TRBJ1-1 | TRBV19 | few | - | TGTGCCAGTCAACCGGGACACCTGAACACTGAAGCTTTCTTT | CASQPGHLNTEAFF
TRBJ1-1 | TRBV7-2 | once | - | TGTGCCAGCAGCTTAGTCCAGGGGAGAACTGAAGCTTTCTTT | CASSLVQGRTEAFF
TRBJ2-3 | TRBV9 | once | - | TGTGCCAGCAGCTCCAGCGGATACACAGATACGCAGTATTTT | CASSSSGYTDTQYF
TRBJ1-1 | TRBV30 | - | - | TGTGCCTGGACTAAACAGGGAAGGCTTTTATTGAACACTGAAGCTTTCTTT | CAWTKQGRLLLNTEAFF
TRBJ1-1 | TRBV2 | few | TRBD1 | TGTGCCAGCAGTCTCTTAGCCGGGACAGGGGTCGCTGAAGCTTTCTTT | CASSLLAGTGVAEAFF
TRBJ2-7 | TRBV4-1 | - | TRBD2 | TGCGCCAGCAGCCAAGACGGACTAGCGTTCGAGCAGTACTTC | CASSQDGLAFEQYF
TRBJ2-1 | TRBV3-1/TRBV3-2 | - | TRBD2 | TGTGCCAGCAGCCCCACTAGCGGGAATCGGAATGAGCAGTTCTTC | CASSPTSGNRNEQFF
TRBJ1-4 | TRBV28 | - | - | TGTGCCAGCACCCTGGGGGGGTCTAATGAAAAACTGTTTTTT | CASTLGGSNEKLFF
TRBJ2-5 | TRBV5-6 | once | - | TGTGCCAGCAGCTTCGATTACTTTGGAGAGACCCAGTACTTC | CASSFDYFGETQYF
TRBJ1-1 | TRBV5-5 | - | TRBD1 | TGTGCCAGCAGCTGGGACGACAGGGCTCCCACTGAAGCTTTCTTT | CASSWDDRAPTEAFF
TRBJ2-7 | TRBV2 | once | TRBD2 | TGTGCCAGCAGCCGACTAGCGGGCGGACTCTACGAGCAGTACTTC | CASSRLAGGLYEQYF
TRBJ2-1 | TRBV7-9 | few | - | TGTGCCAGCAGCCGTAGCGAGTTCTACAATGAGCAGTTCTTC | CASSRSEFYNEQFF
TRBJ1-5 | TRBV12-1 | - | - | TGTGCCAGCAGCTCGGACAGGGGGCAAGGTTCGGGCAATCAGCCCCAGCATTTT | CASSSDRGQGSGNQPQHF
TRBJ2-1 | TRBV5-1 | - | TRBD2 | TGCGCCAGCAGCGCCGGGACTAGCGGGGTGGGAATTTACAATGAGCAGTTCTTC | CASSAGTSGVGIYNEQFF
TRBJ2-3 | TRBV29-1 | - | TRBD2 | TGCAGCGTTGAGGGTAGCGGGAGCACAGATACGCAGTATTTT | CSVEGSGSTDTQYF
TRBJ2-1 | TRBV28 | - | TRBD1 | TGTGCCAGCAGTCCCCCAAGACAGGGGCCCCCAATTGAGCAGTTCTTC | CASSPPRQGPPIEQFF
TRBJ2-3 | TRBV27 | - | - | TGTGCCAGCAGTTTATCGAGCGGCAAGGCAGATACGCAGTATTTT | CASSLSSGKADTQYF
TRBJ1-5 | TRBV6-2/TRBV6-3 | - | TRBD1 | TGTGCCAGCAGTTACTCGGGGGACAGCCCTAATCAGCCCCAGCATTTT | CASSYSGDSPNQPQHF
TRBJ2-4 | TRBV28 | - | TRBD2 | TGTGCCAGCAGTTTTCGACTAGCGGGAGGCTCCAAAAACATTCAGTACTTC | CASSFRLAGGSKNIQYF
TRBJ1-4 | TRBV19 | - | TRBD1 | TGTGCCAGTAGCCAGGACAGGGGAGACGAAAAACTGTTTTTT | CASSQDRGDEKLFF
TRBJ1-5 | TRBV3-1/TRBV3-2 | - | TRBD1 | TGTGCCAGCAGCCCCCAGGGGGCTAGCAATCAGCCCCAGCATTTT | CASSPQGASNQPQHF
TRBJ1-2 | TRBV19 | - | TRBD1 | TGTGCCACCTTCGACAGGGGGCTTGCGGGCTACACCTTC | CATFDRGLAGYTF
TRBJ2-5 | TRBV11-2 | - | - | TGTGCCAGCAGCTTCAGTACGGGACACCCCCGCGGTGGCCAGTACTTC | CASSFSTGHPRGGQYF
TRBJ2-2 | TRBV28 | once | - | TGTGCCAGCAGTTTATCTAGCTCCGGGGAGCTGTTTTTT | CASSLSSSGELFF
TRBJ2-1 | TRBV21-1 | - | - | TGTGCCAGCGGAGGTTTCAGCAGCTGGGACTGCTACTCCTACAATGAGCAGTTCTTC | CASGGFSSWDCYSYNEQFF
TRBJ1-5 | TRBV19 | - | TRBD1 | TGTGCCAGTAGTATAACGACAGGGGATCAGCCCCAGCATTTT | CASSITTGDQPQHF
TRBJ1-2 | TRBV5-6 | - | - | TGTGCCAGCAGCTTGTCAGGCGCTAACTATGGCTACACCTTC | CASSLSGANYGYTF
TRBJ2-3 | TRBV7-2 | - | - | TGTGCCAGCATCCCCGGTTCGGTGGGCACAGATACGCAGTATTTT | CASIPGSVGTDTQYF
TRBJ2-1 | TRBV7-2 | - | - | TGTGCCAGCAGCCTGAACGAGCGGTCGTACAATGAGCAGTTCTTC | CASSLNERSYNEQFF
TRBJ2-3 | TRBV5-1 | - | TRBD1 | TGCGCCAGCAGCTCTACAGGGGGCTTTAGCACAGATACGCAGTATTTT | CASSSTGGFSTDTQYF
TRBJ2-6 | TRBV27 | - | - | TGTGCCAGCGGGGCAGGGGGGTCCTCTGGGGCCAACGTCCTGACTTTC | CASGAGGSSGANVLTF
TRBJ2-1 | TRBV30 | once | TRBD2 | TGTGCCTGGGACGCGGGACTAGCGGGAGAAATGGAGCAGTTCTTC | CAWDAGLAGEMEQFF
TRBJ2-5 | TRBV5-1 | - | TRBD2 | TGCGCCAGCAGCCCGGGTAGGGGAGGGAAAGAGACCCAGTACTTC | CASSPGRGGKETQYF
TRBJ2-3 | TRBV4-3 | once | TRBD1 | TGCGCCAGCAGCCAACAAGGACAGGGCGCAGATACGCAGTATTTT | CASSQQGQGADTQYF
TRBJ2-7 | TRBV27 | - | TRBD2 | TGTGCCAGCAGTTTCGTCCCGGCTAGCGGGTACGAGCAGTACTTC | CASSFVPASGYEQYF
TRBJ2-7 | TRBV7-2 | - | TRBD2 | TGTGCCAGCAGCTTAATCGGGGGGTACGAGCAGTACTTC | CASSLIGGYEQYF
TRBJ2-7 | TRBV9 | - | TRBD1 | TGTGCCAGCAGCGTAGAGGGGACAGGGAGGCACGAGCAGTACTTC | CASSVEGTGRHEQYF
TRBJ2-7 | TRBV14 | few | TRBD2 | TGTGCCAGCAGCCAAGTAGCGGGACGCTCCTACGAGCAGTACTTC | CASSQVAGRSYEQYF
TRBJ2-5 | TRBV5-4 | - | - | TGTGCCAGCAGCCTTGGGAGGGGGGAGGAAGAGACCCAGTACTTC | CASSLGRGEEETQYF
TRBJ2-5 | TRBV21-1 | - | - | TGTGCCATGCTCCCGAGGTACCAAGAGACCCAGTACTTC | CAMLPRYQETQYF
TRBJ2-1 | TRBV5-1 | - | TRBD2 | TGCGCCAGCAGCCCTAGCGGAAGCTCCTACAATGAGCAGTTCTTC | CASSPSGSSYNEQFF
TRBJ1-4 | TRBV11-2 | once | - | TGTGCCAGCAGCTTTGACCGCGGTGAAAAACTGTTTTTT | CASSFDRGEKLFF
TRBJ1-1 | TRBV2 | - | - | TGTGCCAGCACTATCCAGGGCCCCGGAGAAGCTTTCTTT | CASTIQGPGEAFF
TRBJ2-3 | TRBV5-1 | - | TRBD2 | TGCGCCAGCAGCAACCAAGCGGGAGGTACAGATACGCAGTATTTT | CASSNQAGGTDTQYF
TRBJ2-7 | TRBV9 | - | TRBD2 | TGTGCCAGCAGCCCCTTCGGGGGGGGAAGCTCCTACGAGCAGTACTTC | CASSPFGGGSSYEQYF
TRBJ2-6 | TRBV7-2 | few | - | TGTGCCAGCAGCTCCGGGAGCCTCCCCCTCTCTGGGGCCAACGTCCTGACTTTC | CASSSGSLPLSGANVLTF